These 11 T cell receptor beta chains share one sample of origin, sequenced in a study of OX40 agonist ivuxolimab in advanced cancers. TCRdb's table, derived via immunoSEQ multiplex PCR, lists solely in-frame clones and lacks some. This sample has approximately 76,000 clones, with approximately 85% found just once. This sample comprised CD4+ or CD8+ T cells sorted from blood, obtained in a trial of the OX40 agonist ivuxolimab. The receptors stem from an adult with an advanced solid tumor such as melanoma, head and neck, liver or kidney cancer.

This clone was seen a few times. CDR3 nucleotide sequence: TGTGCCTGGAAATGGGCGAGGGATTCACCCCTCCACTTT. Amino acid sequence: CAWKWARDSPLHF. The chain couples TRBV30 to TRBJ1-6; no clear D. V lost 4 bases and J 8 bases, leaving 12 bases between the germline ends. Germline CDR1 and CDR2: GTSNPN and SVGIG (reference sequence). The CDR3 sequence is 13 residues long.

This clone was observed a single time. The chain employs TRBV15 and TRBJ1-2; D perhaps matches TRBD1 (5 bases). This CDR3 has 17 amino acids. Germline CDR1 reads LNHNV; CDR2 reads YYDKDF (reference sequence). V was clipped by 4 bases and J by 4 bases, with 22 bases between them. The CDR3 region is CATSTYTDGADLYGYTF. DNA for the CDR3: TGTGCCACCAGCACCTATACGGACGGGGCAGATCTCTATGGCTACACCTTC. Looking up the rest from reference TRBV15 and TRBJ1-2 gives the full variable domain: DAMVIQNPRYQVTQFGKPVTLSCSQTLNHNVMYWYQQKSSQAPKLLFHYYDKDFNNEADTPDNFQSRRPNTSFCFLDIRSPGLGDTAMYLCATSTYTDGADLYGYTFGSGTRLTVV.

This chain joins TRBV7-6 and TRBJ2-6; D possibly corresponds to TRBD2 (5 bases). Trimming pared 4 bases from V and 2 bases from J, leaving 12 bases between. The CDR3 is 16 amino acids. The V gene's germline CDR1 is SGHVS and CDR2 FNYEAQ. The CDR3 nucleotides read TGTGCCAGCAGCTGGGCGGCCGGGGCTGGGGCCAACGTCCTGACTTTC. Residues: CASSWAAGAGANVLTF.

This sequence joins TRBV18 and TRBJ2-1; tentatively, D is TRBD2 (5 bases). Germline V gene sequence: CDR1 KGHSH, CDR2 LQKENI. The V end lost 0 bases, the J end lost 7 bases, and 13 bases lay between the germline ends. The CDR3 runs 15 residues. The CDR3 protein is CASSPPIRDRNEQFF. The CDR3 nucleotides read TGTGCCAGCTCACCACCCATTCGGGATAGAAATGAGCAGTTCTTC.

This chain links TRBV30 with TRBJ1-3; possible D gene TRBD1, 6 bases. Trimming cost V 0 bases and J 2 bases, with 8 bases left between them. The CDR3 spans 14 residues. Germline V gene sequence: CDR1 GTSNPN, CDR2 SVGIG (reference sequence). The CDR3, as DNA: TGTGCCTGGAGTGTAGGGGGGGCTGGAAACACCATATATTTT. It yields the protein CAWSVGGAGNTIYF. The variable domain in full, completed from reference TRBV30 and TRBJ1-3, reads SQTIHQWPATLVQPVGSPLSLECTVEGTSNPNLYWYRQAAGRGLQLLFYSVGIGQISSEVPQNLSASRPQDRQFILSSKKLLLSDSGFYLCAWSVGGAGNTIYFGEGSWLTVV.

V usage is TRBV7-2 and J usage is TRBJ2-1; possibly TRBD2 for D (7 bases). This CDR3 is built from 16 residues. Germline lookup yields CDR1 SGHTA and CDR2 FQGNSA. The V end was cut by 7 bases, the J end by 8 bases, with 24 bases between. The CDR3 spells CASKRRQSGGADEQFF. For the CDR3, the DNA is TGTGCCAGCAAAAGACGACAGTCTGGGGGGGCGGATGAGCAGTTCTTC. The entire variable domain, with the rest obtained from reference TRBV7-2 and TRBJ2-1, is as follows: GAGVSQSPSNKVTEKGKDVELRCDPISGHTALYWYRQSLGQGLEFLIYFQGNSAPDKSGLPSDRFSAERTGGSVSTLTIQRTQQEDSAVYLCASKRRQSGGADEQFFGPGTRLTVL.

The chain has TRBV12-5 and TRBJ1-1; D remains unclear. Germline assignment: CDR1 LGHNT and CDR2 FRNRAP. This CDR3 is built from 12 residues. The V end was cut by 4 bases, the J end by 4 bases, with 7 bases between. CDR3: CASGSLLTEAFF. In nucleotides, the CDR3 is TGTGCTAGTGGTTCCCTTCTCACTGAAGCTTTCTTT.

V is TRBV18 and J is TRBJ1-1, with D possibly TRBD1 on 5 matching bases. Trimming removed 3 bases from V and 0 bases from J, with 17 bases in between. CDR3 size: 17 residues. The germline V gene has CDR1 KGHSH and CDR2 LQKENI. In DNA, the CDR3 is TGTGCCAGCTCACCGCAGGCCCTCAGGGCCATGAACACTGAAGCTTTCTTT. It specifies CASSPQALRAMNTEAFF.

This chain joins TRBV7-9 and TRBJ1-1, with D perhaps TRBD1 (5 bases). Germline CDR1 and CDR2: SEHNR and FQNEAQ (reference sequence). The CDR3 consists of 14 residues. V gave up 2 bases and J gave up 2 bases, with 9 bases separating them. CDR3 sequence reads: CASSLPDSNTEAFF. Written as DNA, the CDR3 is TGTGCCAGCAGCTTACCCGACAGTAACACTGAAGCTTTCTTT.

The rearrangement uses TRBV6-6 and TRBJ2-7; tentatively, D is TRBD1 or TRBD2 (5 bases each). Trimming cost V 0 bases and J 4 bases, with 13 bases left between them. This CDR3 comprises 15 residues. Looked up from germline, CDR1 is MNHNY and CDR2 is SVGAGI (reference sequence). DNA of the CDR3: TGTGCCAGCAGTTACTCAGTTTCGGGGCAATACGAGCAGTACTTC. This translates into CASSYSVSGQYEQYF.

V and J are TRBV6-1 and TRBJ1-4; a possible D gene is TRBD1 (6 bases). V was clipped by 4 bases and J by 4 bases, with 16 bases between them. This CDR3 has 16 residues. Germline assignment: CDR1 MNHNS and CDR2 SASEGT. This chain's CDR3 is CASSAMLGADNEKLFF. The CDR3 DNA reads TGTGCCAGCAGTGCCATGTTGGGGGCAGATAATGAAAAACTGTTTTTT.